The entry that follows covers one T cell receptor beta chain sequence. This entry comes from a study of blood T cell repertoires in COVID-19. Background on the study: From the United States, Italy and Spain came samples of acute and convalescent COVID-19. Nucleic acid was either cDNA or gDNA, and it came from T cells, B-cell-depleted T cells, or PBMCs.

Per the original data handling: Quantification of nucleated cells was approximated via reference gene primer amplification. Clones were read by immunoSEQ multiplex PCR, and TCRdb kept only the in-frame ones, dropping some. Clonal size and the V and J genes are those of that table, whereas D and trimming came from the DNA. Among tens of thousands of clones listed, about nine tenths were seen once. This CDR3 comprises 14 residues. V was cut by 2 bases and J by 8 bases, with 13 bases left in between. CDR1 is MNHEY and CDR2 is SVGEGT in the germline V gene. The sample comprised peripheral blood. The sequence was obtained from a man between 45 and 60 years old with active COVID-19. V gene TRBV6-2 or TRBV6-3 combines with J gene TRBJ2-4; D is possibly TRBD1 (7 bases). In DNA, the CDR3 is TGTGCCAGCAGTTACGGAGGGGGCGCATACATTCAGTACTTC. Translation gives CASSYGGGAYIQYF.